This T cell receptor beta chain was documented in a study of blood T cell repertoires in COVID-19. Clones were read by immunoSEQ multiplex PCR, and TCRdb kept only the in-frame ones, dropping some. The table has roughly 270,000 clones, around 90% seen once; the top ten hold 9.4%. This CDR3 contains 19 residues. The V and J ends lost 0 bases and 4 bases, in that order; junction bases with no gene match: 16. Germline CDR1 and CDR2: SNHLY and FYNNEI. Sequenced material: peripheral blood. This sequence was found in a young man with active or convalescent COVID-19. The chain carries TRBV2 and TRBJ2-5; TRBD2 agrees at 8 bases. For the CDR3, the DNA is TGTGCCAGCAGTGAAGCGCTTCGGGGGGGGCCCGTGGTGGGAGAGACCCAGTACTTC. The encoded protein is CASSEALRGGPVVGETQYF. The full variable domain, completed using reference TRBV2 and TRBJ2-5, is EPEVTQTPSHQVTQMGQEVILRCVPISNHLYFYWYRQILGQKVEFLVSFYNNEISEKSEIFDDQFSVERPDGSNFTLKIRSTKLEDSAMYFCASSEALRGGPVVGETQYFGPGTRLLVL.